The 14 T cell receptor beta chains below all came from one sample that was sequenced in a study of blood T cell repertoires in COVID-19. The data were produced by immunoSEQ multiplex PCR, yet TCRdb's version contains in-frame clones alone and is incomplete. The sample has 110,000 or so clones; roughly 80% are singletons. The specimen was peripheral blood. All receptors come from a man between 65 and 79 years old with acute or convalescent COVID-19.

The V and J genes are TRBV28 and TRBJ2-1; the D gene is possibly TRBD1 (5 bases). This CDR3 comprises 15 residues. V was cut by 5 bases and J by 7 bases, with 18 bases left in between. The germline gives CDR1 MDHEN, CDR2 SYDVKM. The CDR3 reads CASSIPLTASNEQFF. The CDR3 DNA is TGTGCCAGCAGTATTCCATTGACAGCATCTAATGAGCAGTTCTTC.

The gene calls are TRBV28 and TRBJ2-5; a possible D gene is TRBD1 (5 bases). Deletions cut 4 bases from V and 2 bases from J, with 8 bases between. The CDR3 extends over 13 amino acids. Germline loops: CDR1 MDHEN, CDR2 SYDVKM. Here the CDR3 reads CASSSQGQETQYF. The CDR3 nucleotides are TGTGCCAGCAGTTCTCAGGGTCAAGAGACCCAGTACTTC.

This rearrangement joins TRBV10-3 to TRBJ2-5; D might be TRBD2 (6 bases). The CDR3 contains 13 residues. CDR1 is ENHRY, CDR2 SYGVKD, per germline. V was clipped by 6 bases and J by 2 bases, with 10 bases between them. CDR3 in amino acids: CAISWGVQETQYF. DNA of the CDR3: TGTGCCATCAGCTGGGGGGTACAAGAGACCCAGTACTTC.

The chain combines TRBV4-2 with TRBJ2-1, with TRBD2 matching over 12 bases. The trim removed 0 bases at V and 7 bases at J, leaving 7 bases unmatched. There are 17 residues in the CDR3. Germline V gene lookup returns CDR1 LGHNA and CDR2 YNFKEQ. The CDR3: CASSQEASGGAENEQFF. The CDR3 coding sequence is TGTGCCAGCAGCCAAGAGGCTAGCGGGGGGGCTGAGAATGAGCAGTTCTTC.

V and J are TRBV29-1 and TRBJ2-1, with TRBD2 identical over 8 bases. The germline gives CDR1 SQVTM, CDR2 ANQGSEA. The ends lost 7 bases at V and 6 bases at J; junction bases unmatched: 5. This CDR3 contains 12 residues. This CDR3 reads CSAITSGNEQFF. CDR3 nucleotide sequence: TGCAGCGCCATAACTAGCGGCAATGAGCAGTTCTTC.

Concerning this clone: This same CDR3 is encoded by further DNA sequences in the sample. The chain is built from TRBV28 and TRBJ2-7; D might be TRBD1 (5 bases). The CDR3 extends over 14 amino acids. Germline CDR1 and CDR2: MDHEN and SYDVKM. V lost 2 bases and J 1 base, leaving 9 bases between the germline ends. CDR3 residues: CASSLRGYSYEQYF. DNA of the CDR3: TGTGCCAGCAGTTTAAGGGGTTATTCCTACGAGCAGTACTTC. Using reference TRBV28 and TRBJ2-7 for the parts outside the CDR3, the full variable domain is DVKVTQSSRYLVKRTGEKVFLECVQDMDHENMFWYRQDPGLGLRLIYFSYDVKMKEKGDIPEGYSVSREKKERFSLILESASTNQTSMYLCASSLRGYSYEQYFGPGTRLTVT.

The genes are TRBV2 and TRBJ1-5; D not resolved. V dropped 6 bases and J dropped 1 base, with 10 bases sitting between them. Per germline, CDR1 SNHLY and CDR2 FYNNEI. The CDR3 contains 14 residues. The CDR3 coding sequence is TGTGCCAGCAGCACTAGATGGAGCAATCAGCCCCAGCATTTT. This translates into CASSTRWSNQPQHF. Drawing the rest from reference TRBV2 and TRBJ1-5, the complete variable domain is EPEVTQTPSHQVTQMGQEVILRCVPISNHLYFYWYRQILGQKVEFLVSFYNNEISEKSEIFDDQFSVERPDGSNFTLKIRSTKLEDSAMYFCASSTRWSNQPQHFGDGTRLSIL.

The chain links TRBV14 to TRBJ1-6, with 12 positions matching TRBD1. Germline lookup yields CDR1 SGHDN and CDR2 FVKESK. With 1 base clipped from V and 7 bases from J, the junction kept 11 bases outside the gene matches. CDR3 size: 19 residues. Here the CDR3 reads CASSQVAPGTGGRNSPLHF. Here the CDR3 DNA reads TGTGCCAGCAGCCAAGTCGCCCCGGGGACAGGGGGCCGGAATTCACCCCTCCACTTT.

V usage is TRBV19 and J usage is TRBJ1-3; maybe TRBD1 (6 bases). V lost 6 bases and J 5 bases, leaving 14 bases between the germline ends. The V gene's germline CDR1 is LNHDA and CDR2 SQIVND (reference sequence). This CDR3 is built from 14 residues. Here the CDR3 reads CASSILGGRNTIYF. The DNA for the CDR3 is TGTGCCAGTAGCATCCTCGGGGGGCGAAACACCATATATTTT.

The CDR3 DNA is TGTGCCATCGGGATCCCCATAACGCAGTATTTT. It codes for CAIGIPITQYF. The V and J genes are TRBV2 and TRBJ2-3, with a weak D call TRBD2 (5 bases). There are 11 residues in the CDR3. Germline V gene sequence: CDR1 SNHLY, CDR2 FYNNEI. V was shortened by 10 bases and J by 9 bases, with 14 bases between the two germline ends.

This chain links TRBV10-2 with TRBJ2-3; possibly TRBD2 for D (5 bases). V was shortened by 7 bases and J by 6 bases, with 14 bases between the two germline ends. There are 13 residues in the CDR3. Per the germline V gene, CDR1 is WSHSY and CDR2 is SAAADI. The CDR3 loop reads CASTPPGTDTQYF. The DNA for the CDR3 is TGCGCCAGCACCCCCCCGGGAACGGATACGCAGTATTTT.

The rearrangement joins TRBV7-8 to TRBJ1-1; maybe TRBD1 (6 bases). V lost 5 bases, J lost 4 bases, and 11 bases lay in between. Per germline, CDR1 SGHVS and CDR2 FQNEAQ. This CDR3 spans 13 amino acids. The CDR3 region is CASSTQGLTEAFF. The DNA of the CDR3 is TGTGCCAGCAGCACACAGGGCCTCACTGAAGCTTTCTTT.

This clone was detected only a few times. The CDR3 protein is CSVRAPEGPQHF. The CDR3 DNA follows: TGCAGCGTTAGGGCCCCGGAGGGGCCCCAGCATTTT. The gene calls are TRBV29-1 and TRBJ1-5; D call uncertain. CDR1 is SQVTM, CDR2 ANQGSEA, per germline. CDR3 length: 12 amino acids. Trimming took off 5 bases at V and 9 bases at J, with 14 bases between the two ends. The full variable domain, completed using reference TRBV29-1 and TRBJ1-5, is SAVISQKPSRDICQRGTSLTIQCQVDSQVTMMFWYRQQPGQSLTLIATANQGSEATYESGFVIDKFPISRPNLTFSTLTVSNMSPEDSSIYLCSVRAPEGPQHFGDGTRLSIL.

The chain carries TRBV12-5 and TRBJ2-1; D is perhaps TRBD2 (6 bases). The CDR3 runs 13 residues. Germline V gene data show CDR1 as LGHNT and CDR2 as FRNRAP. Trimming cost V 5 bases and J 4 bases, with 9 bases left between them. The CDR3 protein is CASGGTAYNEQFF. The CDR3 DNA reads TGTGCTAGTGGTGGGACTGCGTACAATGAGCAGTTCTTC.